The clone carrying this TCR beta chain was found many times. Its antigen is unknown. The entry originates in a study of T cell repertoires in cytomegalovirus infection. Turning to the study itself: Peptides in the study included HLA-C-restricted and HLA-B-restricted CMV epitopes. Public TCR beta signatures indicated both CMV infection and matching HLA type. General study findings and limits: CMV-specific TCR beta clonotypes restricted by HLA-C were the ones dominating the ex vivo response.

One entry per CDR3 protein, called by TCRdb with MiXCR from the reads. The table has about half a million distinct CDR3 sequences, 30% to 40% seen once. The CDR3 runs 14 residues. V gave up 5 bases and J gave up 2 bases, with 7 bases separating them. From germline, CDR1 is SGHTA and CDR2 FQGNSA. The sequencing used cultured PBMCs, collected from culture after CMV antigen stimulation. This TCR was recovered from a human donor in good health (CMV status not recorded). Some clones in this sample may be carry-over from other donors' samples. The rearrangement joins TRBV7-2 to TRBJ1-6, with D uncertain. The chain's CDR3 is CASSDRTYNSPLHF. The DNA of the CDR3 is TGTGCCAGCAGCGACCGGACCTATAATTCACCCCTCCACTTT.